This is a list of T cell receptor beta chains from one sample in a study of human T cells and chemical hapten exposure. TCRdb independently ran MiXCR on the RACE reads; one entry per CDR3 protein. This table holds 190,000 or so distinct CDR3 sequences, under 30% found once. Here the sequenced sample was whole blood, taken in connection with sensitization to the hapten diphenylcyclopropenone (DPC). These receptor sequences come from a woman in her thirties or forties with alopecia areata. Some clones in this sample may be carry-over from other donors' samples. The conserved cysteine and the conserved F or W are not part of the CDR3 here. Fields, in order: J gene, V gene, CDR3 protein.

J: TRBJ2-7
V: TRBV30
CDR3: AWRTRGAYEQY

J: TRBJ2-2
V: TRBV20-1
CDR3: SARPSGSSLGPGELF

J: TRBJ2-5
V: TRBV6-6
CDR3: ASDGTQEETQY

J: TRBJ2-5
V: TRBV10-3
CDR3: AISDRAETQY

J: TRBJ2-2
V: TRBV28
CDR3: ASSYTGELF

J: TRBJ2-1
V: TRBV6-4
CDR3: ASSALTGTYNEQF

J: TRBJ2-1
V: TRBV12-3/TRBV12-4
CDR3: ASSFSGLAGDEQF

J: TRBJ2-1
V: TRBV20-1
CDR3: SAKLAGEYNEQF

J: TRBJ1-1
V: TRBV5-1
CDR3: ASSKDPGLGTEAF

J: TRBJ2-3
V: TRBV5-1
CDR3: ASSWGLAEDTQY

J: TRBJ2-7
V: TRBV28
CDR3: ASSLWGTGNAYEQY

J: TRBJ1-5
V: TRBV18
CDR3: ASSLSGDSNQPQH

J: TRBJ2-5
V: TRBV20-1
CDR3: SATGGPYQETQY

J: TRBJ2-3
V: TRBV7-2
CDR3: ASSLYRGTDTQY

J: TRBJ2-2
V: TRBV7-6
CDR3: ASSPVGAGELF

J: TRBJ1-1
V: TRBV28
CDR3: ASSRANLNTEAF

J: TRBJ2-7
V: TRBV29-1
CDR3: SVSGGKSYEQY

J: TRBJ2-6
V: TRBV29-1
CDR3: SVAFGYGLSGANVLT

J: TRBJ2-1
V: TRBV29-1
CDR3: SVAAANVTVGEQF

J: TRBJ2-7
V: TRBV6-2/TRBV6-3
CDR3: ASSYWGKSSYEQY

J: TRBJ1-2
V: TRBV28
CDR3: ASSLFPGANYGYT

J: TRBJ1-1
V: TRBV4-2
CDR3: ASSAARDSWRDTEAF